This is a list of T cell receptor beta chains from one sample in a study of cytomegalovirus exposure and HLA in healthy donors. Measured with immunoSEQ multiplex PCR; TCRdb has only the in-frame clones, and not every one. The sample records about 130,000 clones, about 70% being singletons. The sample comprised PBMCs. Receptors originate from a woman between 55 and 75 years old in good health and CMV-seropositive. CDR3s include the opening cysteine and the closing phenylalanine or tryptophan. The D gene is left open where the match is weak. Size is omitted from some rows. Given values are once, few, many or a class for expanded clones.

J	D	V	size	DNA	CDR3
TRBJ2-3	TRBD1	TRBV5-6	NA	TGTGCCAGCAGCTTGGGACAGGGGGTATCTGCTACGCAGTATTTT	CASSLGQGVSATQYF
TRBJ2-7	NA	TRBV5-1	once	TGCGCCAGCAGCTTTTTAGGGGTGAAATACGAGCAGTACTTC	CASSFLGVKYEQYF
TRBJ2-5	TRBD2	TRBV27	NA	TGTGCCAGCAGTCGGGGGGGGCCCCAGTACTTC	CASSRGGPQYF
TRBJ1-2	NA	TRBV30	NA	TGTGCCTGGAGTGCGGACAAAACCCACTATGGCTACACCTTC	CAWSADKTHYGYTF
TRBJ1-1	NA	TRBV7-9	NA	TGTGCCAGCAGCTTAGAAGGGGTTGATGAAGCTTTCTTT	CASSLEGVDEAFF
TRBJ2-7	NA	TRBV5-1	once	TGCGCCAGCAGCTCGGGACTGGGGGGCTACGAGCAGTACTTC	CASSSGLGGYEQYF
TRBJ2-5	NA	TRBV6-1	few	TGTGCCAGCAGCGCCGGGGTGTTGACCAAAGAGACCCAGTACTTC	CASSAGVLTKETQYF
TRBJ1-5	NA	TRBV19	NA	TGTGCCAGTAGTATAGAATCGGGCAATCAGCCCCAGCATTTT	CASSIESGNQPQHF
TRBJ1-2	TRBD1	TRBV28	NA	TGTGCCAGCAGCCGGGACAGTTCTAACTATGGCTACACCTTC	CASSRDSSNYGYTF
TRBJ2-1	TRBD2	TRBV18	few	TGTGCCAGCTCACCAATAAGCGGGAGTAGCGATGAGCAGTTCTTC	CASSPISGSSDEQFF
TRBJ2-1	NA	TRBV25-1	few	TGTGCCAGCAGTGCGCGGTTGGGTGAGCAGTTCTTC	CASSARLGEQFF
TRBJ1-1	TRBD1	TRBV28	few	TGTGCCAGCAGTTTAGACCAGGGGGCGGGTACTGAAGCTTTCTTT	CASSLDQGAGTEAFF
TRBJ1-2	TRBD1	TRBV30	NA	TGTGCCTGGAGTGTACGTGGCAGGGGGATGGTCGGCTACACCTTC	CAWSVRGRGMVGYTF
TRBJ2-1	TRBD2	TRBV28	once	TGTGCCAGCAGGAGGGGCGGGAGCTCCTACAATGAGCAGTTCTTC	CASRRGGSSYNEQFF
TRBJ2-7	NA	TRBV27	NA	TGTGCCAGCAGTTTCAGCCCCAGGGGAACCTACGAGCAGTACTTC	CASSFSPRGTYEQYF
TRBJ1-2	TRBD1	TRBV5-4	NA	TGTGCCAGCAGCCTGACAGGGACTAACTATGGCTACACCTTC	CASSLTGTNYGYTF
TRBJ2-1	NA	TRBV5-4	once	TGTGCCAGCAGCCGATCAACTGCGGACAGTGAGCAGTTCTTC	CASSRSTADSEQFF
TRBJ2-3	TRBD2	TRBV19	NA	TGTGCCAGTAGTTCGGACGGGAGGACCTTGGATACGCAGTATTTT	CASSSDGRTLDTQYF
TRBJ1-2	TRBD1	TRBV28	NA	TGTGCCAGCACCCACAGGGGGCCGGGACGTGGCTACACCTTC	CASTHRGPGRGYTF
TRBJ2-2	TRBD2	TRBV29-1	NA	TGCAGCGTCGCAATCGGACTAGCGGGAGCGGTCGGGGAGCTGTTTTTT	CSVAIGLAGAVGELFF
TRBJ2-2	NA	TRBV23-1	NA	TGCGCCAGCGGGCCTTGGTCGAACACCGGGGAGCTGTTTTTT	CASGPWSNTGELFF
TRBJ2-5	TRBD1	TRBV29-1	NA	TGCAGCTCGGGACAGTCTTTTCAAGAGACCCAGTACTTC	CSSGQSFQETQYF
TRBJ2-1	TRBD2	TRBV2	NA	TGTGCCAGCAATCCTAGCGGGAGCCCCTACAATGAGCAGTTCTTC	CASNPSGSPYNEQFF
TRBJ1-1	NA	TRBV19	NA	TGTGCCAGTAGTTCATCCGGGTCCATGAACACTGAAGCTTTCTTT	CASSSSGSMNTEAFF
TRBJ2-1	NA	TRBV30	NA	TGTGCCAGCAAAACCCCCCTTTCCTACAATGAGCAGTTCTTC	CASKTPLSYNEQFF
TRBJ1-2	NA	TRBV7-9	NA	TGTGCCAGCAGCCCCCACGACAGACGCGGCTACACCTTC	CASSPHDRRGYTF
TRBJ1-1	NA	TRBV5-1	NA	TGCGCCAGCAGCTGGAACAGGGACACTGAAGCTTTCTTT	CASSWNRDTEAFF
TRBJ1-1	TRBD1	TRBV10-3	few	TGTGCCATCAGCGACAGGGGAATGAACACTGAAGCTTTCTTT	CAISDRGMNTEAFF
TRBJ2-3	NA	TRBV4-1	NA	TGCGCCAGCAGCCGTCGGGAATCGGGCACAGATACGCAGTATTTT	CASSRRESGTDTQYF
TRBJ1-1	TRBD1	TRBV19	few	TGTGCCAGTAGTATAGGAACAGGGGACGGGAACACTGAAGCTTTCTTT	CASSIGTGDGNTEAFF
TRBJ2-6	TRBD1	TRBV28	NA	TGTGCCAGCAGTTCGGGGACAGGGAGCTCTGGGGCCAACGTCCTGACTTTC	CASSSGTGSSGANVLTF
TRBJ2-1	NA	TRBV11-2	NA	TGTGCCAGCAGCTATGAGCATGAGCAGTTCTTC	CASSYEHEQFF
TRBJ2-1	TRBD1	TRBV19	once	TGTGCCAGTAGCACCAGCAGGGGGAAGCAGTTCTTC	CASSTSRGKQFF
TRBJ1-1	TRBD1	TRBV2	NA	TGTGCCAGCACGGGACAGGGGAACACTGAAGCTTTCTTT	CASTGQGNTEAFF
TRBJ1-1	TRBD1	TRBV6-5	NA	TGTGCCAGCAGTGAAGCCCAGGGGGCTGTAGCTTTCTTT	CASSEAQGAVAFF
TRBJ1-1	NA	TRBV10-3	NA	TGTGCCATCAGTGTCACAGGGCTGAACACTGAAGCTTTCTTT	CAISVTGLNTEAFF
TRBJ1-6	NA	TRBV7-9	NA	TGTGCCAGCAGCCCTGGGGCCGATTCACCCCTCCACTTT	CASSPGADSPLHF
TRBJ2-2	TRBD2	TRBV2	NA	TGTGCCAGCAGCCCTGGACTAGCGGGACTGGGCACCGGGGAGCTGTTTTTT	CASSPGLAGLGTGELFF
TRBJ2-6	TRBD2	TRBV28	few	TGTGCCAGCAGCGGGGGGGGGCCAGGGGCCAACGTCCTGACTTTC	CASSGGGPGANVLTF